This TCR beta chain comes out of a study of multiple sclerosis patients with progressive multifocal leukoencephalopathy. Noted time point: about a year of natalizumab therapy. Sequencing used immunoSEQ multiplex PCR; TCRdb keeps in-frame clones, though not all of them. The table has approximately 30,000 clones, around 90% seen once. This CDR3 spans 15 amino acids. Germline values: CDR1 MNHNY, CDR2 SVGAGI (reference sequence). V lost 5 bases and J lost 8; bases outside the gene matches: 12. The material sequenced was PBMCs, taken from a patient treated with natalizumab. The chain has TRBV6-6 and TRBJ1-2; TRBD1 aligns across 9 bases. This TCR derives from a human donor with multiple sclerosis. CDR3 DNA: TGTGCCAGCAGTGTAGACAGGGGGACGGCTAAAGGCTACACCTTC. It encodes CASSVDRGTAKGYTF.